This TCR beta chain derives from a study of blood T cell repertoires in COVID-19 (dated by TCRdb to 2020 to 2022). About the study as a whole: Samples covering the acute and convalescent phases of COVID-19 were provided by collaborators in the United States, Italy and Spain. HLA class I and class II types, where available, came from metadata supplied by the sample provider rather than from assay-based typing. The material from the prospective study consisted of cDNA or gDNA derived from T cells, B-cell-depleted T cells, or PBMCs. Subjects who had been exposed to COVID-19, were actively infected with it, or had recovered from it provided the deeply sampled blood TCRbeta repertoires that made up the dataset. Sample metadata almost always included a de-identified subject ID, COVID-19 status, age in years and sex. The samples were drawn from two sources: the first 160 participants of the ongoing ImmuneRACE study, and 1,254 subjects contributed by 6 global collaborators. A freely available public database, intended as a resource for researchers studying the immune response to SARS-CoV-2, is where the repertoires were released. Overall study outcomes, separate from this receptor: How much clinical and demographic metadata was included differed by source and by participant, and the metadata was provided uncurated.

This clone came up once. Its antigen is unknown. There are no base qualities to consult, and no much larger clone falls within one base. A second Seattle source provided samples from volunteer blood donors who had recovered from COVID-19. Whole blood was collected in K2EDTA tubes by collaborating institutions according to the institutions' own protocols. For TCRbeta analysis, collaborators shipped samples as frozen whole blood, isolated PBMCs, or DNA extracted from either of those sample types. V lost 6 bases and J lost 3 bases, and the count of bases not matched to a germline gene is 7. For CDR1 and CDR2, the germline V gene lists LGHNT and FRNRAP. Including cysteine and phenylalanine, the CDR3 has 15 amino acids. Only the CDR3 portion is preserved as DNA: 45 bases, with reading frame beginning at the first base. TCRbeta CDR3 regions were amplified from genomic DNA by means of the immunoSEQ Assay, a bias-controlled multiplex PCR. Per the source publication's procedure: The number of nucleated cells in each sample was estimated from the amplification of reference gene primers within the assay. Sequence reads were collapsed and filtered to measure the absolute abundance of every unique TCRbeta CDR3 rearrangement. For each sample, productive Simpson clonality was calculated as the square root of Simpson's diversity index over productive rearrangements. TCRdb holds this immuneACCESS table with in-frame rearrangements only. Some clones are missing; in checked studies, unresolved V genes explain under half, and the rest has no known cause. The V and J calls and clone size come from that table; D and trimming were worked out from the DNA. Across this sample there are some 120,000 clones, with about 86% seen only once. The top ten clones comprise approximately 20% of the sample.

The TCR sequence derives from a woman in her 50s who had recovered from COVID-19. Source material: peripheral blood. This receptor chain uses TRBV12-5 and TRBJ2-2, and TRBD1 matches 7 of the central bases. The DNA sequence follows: TGTGCTAGTGGCCCCGACAGGGTGGACACCGGGGAGCTGTTTTTT. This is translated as CASGPDRVDTGELFF.